This T cell receptor (beta chain) comes out of a study of graft-versus-host responses after intestinal transplantation. Study information: Following induction with anti-thymocyte globulin, all recipients were given tacrolimus and steroids for about 3 years. General study results and limits: Allografts of one patient group, those with graft-donor T cell macrochimerism, had high graft-versus-host to host-versus-graft clonal ratios. Recipient marrow contained GvH clones, some of which appeared first in ileum or blood.

The V gene's germline CDR1 is MDHEN and CDR2 SYDVKM. The V and J ends lost 7 bases and 6 bases, in that order; junction bases with no gene match: 8. The length of the CDR3 is 14 residues. Measured with immunoSEQ multiplex PCR; TCRdb has only the in-frame clones, and not every one. The table lists around 110,000 clones, 80% to 90% of them singletons, with less than 0.8% in the top ten. On this clone: What it binds is not known.

The chain combines TRBV28 with TRBJ1-5, with 8 nucleotides matching TRBD1. The input for sequencing was unstimulated CD4+ T cells sorted from spleen or lymph node cells, taken before transplant. The TCR sequence derives from a human donor who was the organ donor for an intestinal transplant. CDR3 in amino acids: CASIMDRVGQPQHF. The CDR3 region has the DNA TGTGCCAGCATTATGGACAGGGTGGGTCAGCCCCAGCATTTT.